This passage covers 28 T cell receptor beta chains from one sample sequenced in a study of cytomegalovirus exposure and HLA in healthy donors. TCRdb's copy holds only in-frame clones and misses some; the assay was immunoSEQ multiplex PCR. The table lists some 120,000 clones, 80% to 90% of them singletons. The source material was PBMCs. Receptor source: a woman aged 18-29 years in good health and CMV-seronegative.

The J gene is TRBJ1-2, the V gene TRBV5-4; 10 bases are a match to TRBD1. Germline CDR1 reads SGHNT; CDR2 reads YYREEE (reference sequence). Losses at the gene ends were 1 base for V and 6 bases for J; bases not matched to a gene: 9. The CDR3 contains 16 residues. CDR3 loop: CASSLLLGQGVDGYTF. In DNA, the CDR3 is TGTGCCAGCAGCTTGCTACTCGGACAGGGGGTGGATGGCTACACCTTC.

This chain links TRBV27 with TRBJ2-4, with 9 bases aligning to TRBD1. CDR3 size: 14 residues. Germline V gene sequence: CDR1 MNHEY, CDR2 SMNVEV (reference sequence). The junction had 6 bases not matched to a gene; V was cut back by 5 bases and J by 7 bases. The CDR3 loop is CASSTAGQGNIQYF. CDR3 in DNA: TGTGCCAGCAGTACCGCGGGACAGGGCAACATTCAGTACTTC.

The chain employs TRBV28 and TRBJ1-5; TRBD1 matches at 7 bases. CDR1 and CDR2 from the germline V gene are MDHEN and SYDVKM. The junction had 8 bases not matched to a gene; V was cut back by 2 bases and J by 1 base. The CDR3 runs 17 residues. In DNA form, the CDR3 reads TGTGCCAGCAGTTTAAACCTGGCCAGGGGGAGCAATCAGCCCCAGCATTTT. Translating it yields CASSLNLARGSNQPQHF.

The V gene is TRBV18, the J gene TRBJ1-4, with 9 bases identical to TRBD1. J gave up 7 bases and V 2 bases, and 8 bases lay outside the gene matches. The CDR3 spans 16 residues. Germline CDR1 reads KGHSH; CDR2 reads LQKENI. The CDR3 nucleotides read TGTGCCAGCTCACCAAAGACGGGACAGGGTAGTGAAAAACTGTTTTTT. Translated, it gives CASSPKTGQGSEKLFF. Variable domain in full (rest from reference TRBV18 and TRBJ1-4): NAGVMQNPRHLVRRRGQEARLRCSPMKGHSHVYWYRQLPEEGLKFMVYLQKENIIDESGMPKERFSAEFPKEGPSILRIQQVVRGDSAAYFCASSPKTGQGSEKLFFGSGTQLSVL.

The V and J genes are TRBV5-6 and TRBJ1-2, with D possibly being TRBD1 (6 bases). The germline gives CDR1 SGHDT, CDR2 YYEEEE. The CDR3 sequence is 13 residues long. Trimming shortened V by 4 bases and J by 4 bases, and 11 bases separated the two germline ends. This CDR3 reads CASSPTGGYGYTF. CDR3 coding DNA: TGTGCCAGCAGCCCGACAGGCGGCTATGGCTACACCTTC.

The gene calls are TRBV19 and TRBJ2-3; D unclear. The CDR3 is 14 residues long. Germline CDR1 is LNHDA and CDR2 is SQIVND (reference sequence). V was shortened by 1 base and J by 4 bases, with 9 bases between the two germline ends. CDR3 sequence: CASSIGVAADTQYF. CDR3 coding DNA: TGTGCCAGTAGTATAGGTGTCGCAGCAGATACGCAGTATTTT.

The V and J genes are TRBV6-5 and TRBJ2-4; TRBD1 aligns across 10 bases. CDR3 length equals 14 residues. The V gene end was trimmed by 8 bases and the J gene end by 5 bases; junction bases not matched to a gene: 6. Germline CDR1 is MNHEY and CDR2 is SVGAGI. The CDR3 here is CASRDRGSENIQYF. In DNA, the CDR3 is TGTGCCAGCCGGGACAGGGGATCGGAAAACATTCAGTACTTC.

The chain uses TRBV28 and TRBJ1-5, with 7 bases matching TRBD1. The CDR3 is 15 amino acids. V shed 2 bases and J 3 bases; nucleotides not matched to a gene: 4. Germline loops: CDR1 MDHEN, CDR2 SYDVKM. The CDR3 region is CASSLLDRDNQPQHF. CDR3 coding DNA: TGTGCCAGCAGTTTACTCGACAGGGACAATCAGCCCCAGCATTTT.

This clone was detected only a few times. This chain's CDR3 is CASSEPDSLYEQYF. The CDR3 bases are TGTGCCAGCAGTGAACCGGACAGCCTTTACGAGCAGTACTTC. J is TRBJ2-7 and V is TRBV25-1; tentative D call: TRBD1 (6 bases). This CDR3 spans 14 amino acids. CDR1 and CDR2 (germline): MGHDK, SYGVNS. V gave up 2 bases and J gave up 4 bases, with 12 bases separating them.

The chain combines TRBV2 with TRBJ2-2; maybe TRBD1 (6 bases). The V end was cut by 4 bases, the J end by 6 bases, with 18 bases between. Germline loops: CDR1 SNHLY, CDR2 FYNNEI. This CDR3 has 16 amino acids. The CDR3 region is CASSARGIEGAGELFF. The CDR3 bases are TGTGCCAGCAGTGCCAGGGGTATCGAGGGGGCCGGGGAGCTGTTTTTT.

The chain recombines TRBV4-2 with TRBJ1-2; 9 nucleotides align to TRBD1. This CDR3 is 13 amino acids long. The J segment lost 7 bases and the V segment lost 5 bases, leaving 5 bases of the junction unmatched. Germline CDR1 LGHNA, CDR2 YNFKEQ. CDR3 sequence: CASSTGQGFGYTF. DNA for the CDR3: TGTGCCAGCAGCACCGGACAGGGGTTTGGCTACACCTTC.

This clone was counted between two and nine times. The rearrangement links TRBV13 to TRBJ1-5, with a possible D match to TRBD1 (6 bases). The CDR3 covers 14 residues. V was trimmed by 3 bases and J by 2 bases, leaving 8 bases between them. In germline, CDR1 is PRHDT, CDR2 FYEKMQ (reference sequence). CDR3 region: CASSFTGRNQPQHF. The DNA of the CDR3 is TGTGCCAGCAGCTTCACAGGGCGCAATCAGCCCCAGCATTTT.

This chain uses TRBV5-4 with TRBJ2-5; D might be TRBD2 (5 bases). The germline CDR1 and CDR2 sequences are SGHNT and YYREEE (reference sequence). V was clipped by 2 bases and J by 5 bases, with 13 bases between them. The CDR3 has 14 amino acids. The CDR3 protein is CASSFVGAQETQYF. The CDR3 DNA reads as TGTGCCAGCAGCTTTGTGGGAGCCCAGGAGACCCAGTACTTC.

The chain's CDR3 is CASSSGTNYGYTF. The DNA for the CDR3 is TGTGCCAGCAGCTCGGGTACTAACTATGGCTACACCTTC. J is TRBJ1-2 and V is TRBV5-8; D gene uncertain. Looked up from germline, CDR1 is SGHTS and CDR2 is YDEGEE. CDR3 length: 13 amino acids. V was clipped by 3 bases and J by 0 bases, with 6 bases between them. Full variable domain (outside the CDR3, taken from reference TRBV5-8 and TRBJ1-2): EAGVTQSPTHLIKTRGQQATLRCSPISGHTSVYWYQQALGLGLQFLLWYDEGEERNRGNFPPRFSGRQFPNYSSELNVNALELEDSALYLCASSSGTNYGYTFGSGTRLTVV.

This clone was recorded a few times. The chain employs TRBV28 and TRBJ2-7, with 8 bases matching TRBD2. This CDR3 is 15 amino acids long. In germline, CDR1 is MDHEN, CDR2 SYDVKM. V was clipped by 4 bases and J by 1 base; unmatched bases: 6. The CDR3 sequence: CASSWPGLGSYEQYF. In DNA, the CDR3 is TGTGCCAGCAGTTGGCCGGGACTAGGTTCCTACGAGCAGTACTTC.

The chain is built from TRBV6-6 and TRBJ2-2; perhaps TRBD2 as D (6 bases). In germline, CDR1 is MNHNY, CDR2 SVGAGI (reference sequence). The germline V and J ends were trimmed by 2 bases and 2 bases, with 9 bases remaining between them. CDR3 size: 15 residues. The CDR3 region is CASSYGGKNTGELFF. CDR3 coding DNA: TGTGCCAGCAGTTACGGGGGGAAAAACACCGGGGAGCTGTTTTTT.

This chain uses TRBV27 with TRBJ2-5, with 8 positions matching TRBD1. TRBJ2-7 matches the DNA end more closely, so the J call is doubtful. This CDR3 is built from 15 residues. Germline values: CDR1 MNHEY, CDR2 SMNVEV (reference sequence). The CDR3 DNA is TGTGCCAGCAGCTTAACAGGGGGACTGGGGAACGAGCAGTACTTC. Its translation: CASSLTGGLGNEQYF.

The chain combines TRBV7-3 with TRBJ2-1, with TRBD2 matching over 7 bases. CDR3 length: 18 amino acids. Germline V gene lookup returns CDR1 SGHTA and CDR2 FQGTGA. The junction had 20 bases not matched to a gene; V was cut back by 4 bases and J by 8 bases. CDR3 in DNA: TGTGCCAGCAGCTCAATATCGGGTCCTGTGCGGGAGAGTTATGAGCAGTTCTTC. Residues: CASSSISGPVRESYEQFF.

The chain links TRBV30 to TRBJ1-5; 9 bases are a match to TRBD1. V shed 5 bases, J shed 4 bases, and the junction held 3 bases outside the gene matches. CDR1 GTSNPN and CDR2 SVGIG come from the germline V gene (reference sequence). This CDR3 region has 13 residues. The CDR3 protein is CAWGTGPNQPQHF. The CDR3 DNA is TGTGCCTGGGGGACAGGGCCAAATCAGCCCCAGCATTTT. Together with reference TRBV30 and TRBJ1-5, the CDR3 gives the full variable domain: SQTIHQWPATLVQPVGSPLSLECTVEGTSNPNLYWYRQAAGRGLQLLFYSVGIGQISSEVPQNLSASRPQDRQFILSSKKLLLSDSGFYLCAWGTGPNQPQHFGDGTRLSIL.

CDR3 amino acids: CASRKNRDYNEQFF. The CDR3 coding sequence is TGTGCCAGCAGGAAGAACAGAGACTACAATGAGCAGTTCTTC. This chain connects TRBV6-6 to TRBJ2-1; D is unresolved. This CDR3 is built from 14 residues. CDR1 is MNHNY and CDR2 is SVGAGI in the germline V gene (reference sequence). Trimming left V 6 bases short and J 3 bases short, with 12 bases between.

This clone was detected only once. CDR3 loop: CASMRDNQPQHF. The CDR3 nucleotides read TGTGCCAGCATGAGGGATAATCAGCCCCAGCATTTT. This sequence joins TRBV2 and TRBJ1-5; D unclear. The V end was cut by 7 bases, the J end by 4 bases, with 8 bases between. Germline V lookup: CDR1 SNHLY, CDR2 FYNNEI. The CDR3 has 12 residues.

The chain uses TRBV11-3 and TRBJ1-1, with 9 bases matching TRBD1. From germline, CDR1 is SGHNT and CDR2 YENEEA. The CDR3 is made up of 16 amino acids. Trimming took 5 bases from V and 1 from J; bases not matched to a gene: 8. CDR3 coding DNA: TGTGCCAGCAGCCCCCGGACAGGGGATGCGAACACTGAAGCTTTCTTT. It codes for CASSPRTGDANTEAFF.

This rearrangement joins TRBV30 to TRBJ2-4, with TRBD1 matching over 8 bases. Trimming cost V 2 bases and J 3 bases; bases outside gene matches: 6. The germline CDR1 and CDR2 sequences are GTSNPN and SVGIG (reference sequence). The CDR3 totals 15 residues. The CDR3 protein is CAWSHRGTYKNIQYF. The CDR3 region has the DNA TGTGCCTGGAGTCACAGGGGGACCTACAAAAACATTCAGTACTTC.

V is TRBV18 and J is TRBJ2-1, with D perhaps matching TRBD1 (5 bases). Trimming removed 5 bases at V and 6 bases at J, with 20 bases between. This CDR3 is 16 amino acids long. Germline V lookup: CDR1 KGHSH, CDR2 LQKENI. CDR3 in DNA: TGTGCCAGCTCAGTTACAGGTGCCTTGGTAGCCAATGAGCAGTTCTTC. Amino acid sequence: CASSVTGALVANEQFF.

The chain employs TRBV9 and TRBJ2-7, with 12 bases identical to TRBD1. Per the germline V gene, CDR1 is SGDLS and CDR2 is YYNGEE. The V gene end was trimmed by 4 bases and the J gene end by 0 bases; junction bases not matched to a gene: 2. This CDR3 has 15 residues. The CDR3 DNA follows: TGTGCCAGCAGCCCGGGACAGGGGGCCTCCTACGAGCAGTACTTC. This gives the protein CASSPGQGASYEQYF.

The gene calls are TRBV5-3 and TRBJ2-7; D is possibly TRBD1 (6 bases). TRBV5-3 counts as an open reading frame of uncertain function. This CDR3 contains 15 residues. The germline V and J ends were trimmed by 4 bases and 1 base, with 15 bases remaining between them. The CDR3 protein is CARSLGRGASYEQYF. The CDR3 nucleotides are TGTGCCAGAAGCCTCGGCAGGGGAGCGTCCTACGAGCAGTACTTC.

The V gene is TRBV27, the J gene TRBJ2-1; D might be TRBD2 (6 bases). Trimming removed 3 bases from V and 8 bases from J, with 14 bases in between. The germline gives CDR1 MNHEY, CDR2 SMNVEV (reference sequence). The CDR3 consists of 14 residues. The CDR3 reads CASSFTSLTDEQFF. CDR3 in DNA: TGTGCCAGCAGTTTTACTAGCCTGACGGATGAGCAGTTCTTC.

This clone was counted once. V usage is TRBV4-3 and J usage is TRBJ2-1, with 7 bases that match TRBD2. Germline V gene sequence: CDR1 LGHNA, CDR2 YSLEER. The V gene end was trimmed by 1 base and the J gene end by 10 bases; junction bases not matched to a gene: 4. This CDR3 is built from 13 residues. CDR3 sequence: CASSQAPGGEQFF. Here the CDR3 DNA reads TGCGCCAGCAGCCAAGCCCCGGGAGGCGAGCAGTTCTTC.